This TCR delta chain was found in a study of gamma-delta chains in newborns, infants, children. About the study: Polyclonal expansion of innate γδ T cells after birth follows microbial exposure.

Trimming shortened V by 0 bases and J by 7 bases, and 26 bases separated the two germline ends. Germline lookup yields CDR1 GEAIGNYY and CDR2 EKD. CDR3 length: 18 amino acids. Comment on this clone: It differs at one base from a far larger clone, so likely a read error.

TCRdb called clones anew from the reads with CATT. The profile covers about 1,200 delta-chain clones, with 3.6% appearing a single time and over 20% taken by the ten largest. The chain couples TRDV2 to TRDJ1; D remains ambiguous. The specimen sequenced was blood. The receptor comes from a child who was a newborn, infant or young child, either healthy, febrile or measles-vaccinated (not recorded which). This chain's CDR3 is CACDTVSRCSRLFGKLIF. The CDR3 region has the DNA TGTGCCTGTGACACCGTGAGTCGATGCTCACGCTTATTCGGTAAACTCATCTTT.